The sequence of this T cell receptor (beta chain) was determined in a study of siplizumab effects on memory and regulatory T cells. General study results and limits: Unstimulated naive T cells seemed to show more diversity than memory cells did, and they also seemed to be among the major contributors to the alloresponse. Treatment with siplizumab left mappable alloreactive CD4+ clones averaging about 63% Treg-derived, compared with over 25% in controls. The authors did not confirm suppressive function in proliferating Tregs from siplizumab cultures.

A remark on this clone: Its antigen remains unknown.

Some 100,000 TCR templates were measured in each sample. Data came from immunoSEQ multiplex PCR; TCRdb stores just in-frame clones and leaves some out. The top ten clones hold roughly 0.6% of a sample with more than 85,000 clones, 85% to 95% of them seen once. V was clipped by 1 base and J by 2 bases; unmatched bases: 4. Germline V gene data show CDR1 as LNHNV and CDR2 as YYDKDF (reference sequence). The CDR3 spans 16 residues. The TCR sequence derives from a human donor in good health. The rearrangement joins TRBV15 to TRBJ1-5; 8 bases line up with TRBD1. Sequencing was performed on Tregs sorted from blood. Here the CDR3 reads CATSRAGGWGNQPQHF. CDR3 bases: TGTGCCACCAGCAGAGCAGGGGGCTGGGGCAATCAGCCCCAGCATTTT.